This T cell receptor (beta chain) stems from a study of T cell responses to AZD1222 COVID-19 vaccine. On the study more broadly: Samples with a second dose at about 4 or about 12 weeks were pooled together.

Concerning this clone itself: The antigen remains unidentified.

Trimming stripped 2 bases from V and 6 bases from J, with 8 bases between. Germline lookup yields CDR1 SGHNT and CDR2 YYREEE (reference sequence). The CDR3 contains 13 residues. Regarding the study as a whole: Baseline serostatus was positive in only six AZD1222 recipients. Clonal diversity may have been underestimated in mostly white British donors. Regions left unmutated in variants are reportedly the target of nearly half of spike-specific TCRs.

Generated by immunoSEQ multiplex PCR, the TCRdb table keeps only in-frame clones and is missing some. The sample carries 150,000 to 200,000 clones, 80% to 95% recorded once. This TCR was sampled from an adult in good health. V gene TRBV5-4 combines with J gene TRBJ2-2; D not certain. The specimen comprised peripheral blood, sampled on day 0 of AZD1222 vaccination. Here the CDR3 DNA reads TGTGCCAGCAGCTTTGAAAGAGCCGGGGAGCTGTTTTTT. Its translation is CASSFERAGELFF.